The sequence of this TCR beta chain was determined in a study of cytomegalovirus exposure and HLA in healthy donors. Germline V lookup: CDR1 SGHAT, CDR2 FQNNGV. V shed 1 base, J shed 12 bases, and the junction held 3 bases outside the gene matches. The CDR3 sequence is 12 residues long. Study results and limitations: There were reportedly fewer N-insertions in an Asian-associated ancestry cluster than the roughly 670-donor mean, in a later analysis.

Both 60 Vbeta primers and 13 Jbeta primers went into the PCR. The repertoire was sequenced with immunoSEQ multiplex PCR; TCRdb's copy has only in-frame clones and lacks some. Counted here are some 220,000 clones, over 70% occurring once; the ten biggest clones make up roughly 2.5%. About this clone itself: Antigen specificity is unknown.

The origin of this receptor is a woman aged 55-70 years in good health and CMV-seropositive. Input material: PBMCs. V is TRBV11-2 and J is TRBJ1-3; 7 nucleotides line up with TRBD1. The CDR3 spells CASSLARGVIYF. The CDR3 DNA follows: TGTGCCAGCAGCTTAGCCAGGGGGGTCATATATTTT. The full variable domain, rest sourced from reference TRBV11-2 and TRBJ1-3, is EAGVAQSPRYKIIEKRQSVAFWCNPISGHATLYWYQQILGQGPKLLIQFQNNGVVDDSQLPKDRFSAERLKGVDSTLKIQPAKLEDSAVYLCASSLARGVIYFGEGSWLTVV.